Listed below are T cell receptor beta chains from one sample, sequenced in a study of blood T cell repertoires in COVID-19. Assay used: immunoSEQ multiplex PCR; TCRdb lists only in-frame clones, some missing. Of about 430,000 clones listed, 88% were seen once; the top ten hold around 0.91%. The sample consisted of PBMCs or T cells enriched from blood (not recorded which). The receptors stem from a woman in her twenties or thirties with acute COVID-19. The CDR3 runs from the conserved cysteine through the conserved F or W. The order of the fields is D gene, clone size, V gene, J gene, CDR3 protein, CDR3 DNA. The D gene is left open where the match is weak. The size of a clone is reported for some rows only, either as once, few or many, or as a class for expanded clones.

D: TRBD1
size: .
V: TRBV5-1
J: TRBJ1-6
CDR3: CASSFGGTGQNSPLHF
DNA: TGCGCCAGCAGCTTCGGAGGGACAGGGCAGAATTCACCCCTCCACTTT

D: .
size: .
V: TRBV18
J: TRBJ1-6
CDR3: CASSPPRTGLDSPLHF
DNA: TGTGCCAGCTCACCACCTCGAACAGGGTTGGATTCACCCCTCCACTTT

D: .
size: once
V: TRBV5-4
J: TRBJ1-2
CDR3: CASSPSQGRGYTF
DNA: TGTGCCAGCAGCCCCTCTCAGGGCCGGGGCTACACCTTC

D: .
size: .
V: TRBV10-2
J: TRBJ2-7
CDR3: CASSLNFNSYEQYF
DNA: TGCGCCAGCAGTTTAAATTTCAACAGCTACGAGCAGTACTTC

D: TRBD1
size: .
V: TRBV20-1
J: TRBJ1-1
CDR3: CSARGGQQAFF
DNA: TGCAGTGCTAGAGGGGGACAGCAAGCTTTCTTT

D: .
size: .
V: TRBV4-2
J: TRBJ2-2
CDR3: CASSQDYRLGNTGELFF
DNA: TGTGCCAGCAGCCAAGATTACCGACTAGGGAACACCGGGGAGCTGTTTTTT

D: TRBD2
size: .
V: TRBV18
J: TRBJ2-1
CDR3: CASSPGTSGGNEQFF
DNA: TGTGCCAGCTCACCCGGGACTAGCGGGGGCAATGAGCAGTTCTTC

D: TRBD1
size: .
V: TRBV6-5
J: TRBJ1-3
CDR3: CASSRRQGAMNTIYF
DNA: TGTGCCAGCAGTCGTCGACAGGGGGCTATGAACACCATATATTTT

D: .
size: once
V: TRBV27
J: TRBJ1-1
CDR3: CASSSQRPGLTEAFF
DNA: TGTGCCAGCAGTTCCCAGCGTCCGGGGTTGACTGAAGCTTTCTTT

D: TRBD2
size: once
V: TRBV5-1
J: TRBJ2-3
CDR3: CASATGSSGGTDTQYF
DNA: TGCGCCAGCGCTACCGGGTCTAGCGGGGGCACAGATACGCAGTATTTT

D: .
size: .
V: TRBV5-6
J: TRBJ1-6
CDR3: CASSMRGAYNSPLHF
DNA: TGTGCCAGCAGCATGCGGGGGGCGTATAATTCACCCCTCCACTTT

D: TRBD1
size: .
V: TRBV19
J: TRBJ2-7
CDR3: CASSADRGHEQYF
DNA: TGTGCCAGTAGTGCGGACAGGGGTCACGAGCAGTACTTC

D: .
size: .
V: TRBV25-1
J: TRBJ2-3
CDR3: CASSEYKPDTQYF
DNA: TGTGCCAGCAGTGAATATAAGCCAGATACGCAGTATTTT

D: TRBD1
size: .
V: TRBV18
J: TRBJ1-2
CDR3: CASSEWDSTRGYTF
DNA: TGTGCCAGCTCAGAATGGGACAGTACGCGGGGCTACACCTTC

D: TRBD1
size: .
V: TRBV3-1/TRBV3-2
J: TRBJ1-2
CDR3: CASSRGQGENGYTF
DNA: TGTGCCAGCAGCCGCGGACAGGGGGAGAATGGCTACACCTTC

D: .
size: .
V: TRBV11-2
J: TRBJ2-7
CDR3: CASSLEGPVQYF
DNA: TGTGCCAGCAGCTTAGAGGGGCCAGTGCAGTACTTC

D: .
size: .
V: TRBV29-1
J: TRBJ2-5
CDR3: CSVEARGGETQYF
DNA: TGCAGCGTTGAGGCACGGGGTGGAGAGACCCAGTACTTC